This TCR beta chain originates from a study of cytomegalovirus exposure and HLA in healthy donors. Study-level points and caveats: Several of the most significant clusters were apparently associated with common viral pathogens in a later analysis.

V lost 4 bases to trimming and J lost 5 bases; unmatched junction nucleotides: 4. The CDR3 loop spans 14 amino acids. Germline V gives CDR1 SEHNR, CDR2 FQNEAQ (reference sequence). Vbeta (60) and Jbeta (13) primers were used in the PCR. Assay: immunoSEQ multiplex PCR; the TCRdb copy retains only in-frame clones and omits some. The data hold approximately 140,000 clones, with around 78% observed a single time. Turning to this clone: Its antigen is unidentified.

The source material was PBMCs. This chain links TRBV7-9 with TRBJ2-3; 9 positions agree with TRBD1. The sequence derives from a young woman in good health and CMV-seronegative. The CDR3 here is CASSYGQGLDTQYF. The CDR3 DNA sequence: TGTGCCAGCAGCTACGGACAGGGGTTAGATACGCAGTATTTT.